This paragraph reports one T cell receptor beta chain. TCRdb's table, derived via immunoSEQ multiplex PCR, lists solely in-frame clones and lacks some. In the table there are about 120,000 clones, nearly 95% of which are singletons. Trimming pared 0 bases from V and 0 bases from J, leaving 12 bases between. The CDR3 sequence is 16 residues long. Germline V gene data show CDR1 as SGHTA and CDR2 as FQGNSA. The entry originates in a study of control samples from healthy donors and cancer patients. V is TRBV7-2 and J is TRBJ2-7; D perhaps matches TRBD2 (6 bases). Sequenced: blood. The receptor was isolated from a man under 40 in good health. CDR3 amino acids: CASSLAWAGSSYEQYF. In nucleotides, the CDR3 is TGTGCCAGCAGCTTAGCGTGGGCGGGGAGCTCCTACGAGCAGTACTTC.